This TCR beta chain was identified during a study of T cell responses to AZD1222 COVID-19 vaccine. Study-wide findings and caveats: When two AZD1222 doses had been given, Spike-specific TCR breadth and depth rose. At baseline, seropositivity was found in only a handful of AZD1222 recipients. Donors were mostly white British, more females; clonal diversity possibly underestimated.

With respect to this clone: What it recognizes is unknown.

Second-dose timings of about 4 or about 12 weeks were pooled. Germline V gene data show CDR1 as SGHTS and CDR2 as YDEGEE. Trimming took 0 bases from V and 2 from J, leaving 12 bases between them. The CDR3 has 15 residues. Using immunoSEQ multiplex PCR, the repertoire was profiled, and TCRdb retains in-frame clones only, with some absent. The table has about 120,000 clones, roughly 88% seen once. This specimen consisted of peripheral blood, obtained 28 days after the second AZD1222 dose. This chain links TRBV5-8 with TRBJ2-7; TRBD1 is a possible D gene (5 bases). The TCR comes from an adult who received the AZD1222 COVID-19 vaccine. The chain's CDR3 is CASSLATGGTYEQYF. CDR3 DNA: TGTGCCAGCAGCTTGGCTACAGGCGGAACCTACGAGCAGTACTTC.